The 32 T cell receptor beta chains presented below share a single source sample, sequenced in a study of response to subunit inactivated influenza vaccine. TCRdb used MiXCR to reprocess the RT-PCR reads, holding one entry per CDR3 protein. The sample lists 710,000 or so distinct CDR3 sequences, about a sixth occurring once. Specimen: PBMCs from blood, collected 12 days after vaccination. The source is a man over 45 who received an inactivated influenza vaccine.

Only a few counts were recorded for this clonotype. The V call is TRBV11-2, the J call TRBJ2-7; D assignment may be TRBD1 or TRBD2 (5 bases each). The CDR3 length is 18 residues. V gave up 5 bases and J gave up 0 bases, with 23 bases separating them. Germline V CDR1 and CDR2: SGHAT, FQNNGV. The CDR3 region is CASSRDGPILPHSYEQYF. The CDR3 DNA reads as TGTGCCAGCAGCCGGGACGGTCCTATCTTACCCCACTCCTACGAGCAGTACTTC.

The V gene is TRBV27, the J gene TRBJ2-1; no clear D. Trimming pared 2 bases from V and 3 bases from J, leaving 14 bases between. The CDR3 contains 16 residues. CDR1 MNHEY and CDR2 SMNVEV come from the germline V gene (reference sequence). This chain's CDR3 is CASSLDSSTVYNEQFF. CDR3 nucleotides: TGTGCCAGCAGTTTAGATTCGAGCACTGTCTACAATGAGCAGTTCTTC.

V usage is TRBV5-8 and J usage is TRBJ2-7, with D possibly matching TRBD1 (5 bases). This CDR3 contains 16 residues. The ends were cut back, 1 base at V and 1 base at J, with 15 bases in the middle. CDR1 and CDR2 from the germline V gene are SGHTS and YDEGEE. CDR3 bases: TGTGCCAGCAGCTTGATCGCCCGGCAGGGTTCCTACGAGCAGTACTTC. Amino acid sequence: CASSLIARQGSYEQYF.

This clonotype was detected a few times. The chain has TRBV28 and TRBJ2-1, with 11 bases lining up with TRBD2. Germline V lookup: CDR1 MDHEN, CDR2 SYDVKM. The J segment lost 0 bases and the V segment lost 5 bases, leaving 9 bases of the junction unmatched. This CDR3 has 18 amino acids. The CDR3 DNA is TGTGCCAGCAGTCTCACTAGCGGGGGTTATTTCTCCTACAATGAGCAGTTCTTC. It encodes CASSLTSGGYFSYNEQFF.

The sample holds a few counts of this clonotype. The chain carries TRBV15 and TRBJ2-1; D unresolved. V lost 5 bases and J lost 0, with 11 bases in between. The CDR3 runs to 15 residues. Germline V CDR1 and CDR2: LNHNV, YYDKDF (reference sequence). Written as DNA, the CDR3 is TGTGCCACCAGCCCCCCCGGCGCCTCCTACAATGAGCAGTTCTTC. It specifies CATSPPGASYNEQFF.

The J gene is TRBJ2-1, the V gene TRBV5-1, with 8 bases aligning to TRBD1. The CDR3 contains 14 residues. Germline CDR1 is SGHRS and CDR2 is YFSETQ. With V trimmed by 2 bases and J by 7 bases, 5 bases remained unmatched. The CDR3 DNA is TGCGCCAGCAGCTTCCAGGGGGCGGGGAATGAGCAGTTCTTC. This translates into CASSFQGAGNEQFF.

This chain uses TRBV20-1 with TRBJ2-1; the match to TRBD2 covers 9 bases. The length of the CDR3 is 13 residues. Germline values: CDR1 DFQATT, CDR2 SNEGSKA (reference sequence). Trimming cost V 3 bases and J 9 bases; bases outside gene matches: 6. DNA of the CDR3: TGCAGTGCTAGGCGGGGGGGGCGGAGTGAGCAGTTCTTC. Its protein product is CSARRGGRSEQFF.

This chain joins TRBV4-3 and TRBJ2-1; D gene ambiguous. The CDR3 contains 13 residues. Per germline, CDR1 LGHNA and CDR2 YSLEER. The germline V and J ends were trimmed by 1 base and 7 bases, with 8 bases remaining between them. The CDR3 sequence is CASSQALLNEQFF. The CDR3 region has the DNA TGCGCCAGCAGCCAAGCCTTACTGAATGAGCAGTTCTTC.

This clonotype was counted a few times. The V and J genes are TRBV13 and TRBJ1-1; the D gene is possibly TRBD1 (5 bases). V gave up 5 bases and J gave up 7 bases, with 17 bases separating them. CDR1 is PRHDT and CDR2 is FYEKMQ in the germline V gene (reference sequence). There are 14 residues in the CDR3. The CDR3: CASSQGGADNEAFF. CDR3 in DNA: TGTGCCAGCAGCCAAGGAGGGGCAGACAATGAAGCTTTCTTT.

This clonotype was counted ten times or more. V is TRBV7-8 and J is TRBJ2-3; the match to TRBD1 covers 7 bases. From germline, CDR1 is SGHVS and CDR2 FQNEAQ. The V and J ends lost 5 bases and 0 bases, in that order; junction bases with no gene match: 5. The CDR3 is 15 residues long. CDR3 bases: TGTGCCAGCAGCCCCGGGACAGTCAGCACAGATACGCAGTATTTT. It translates to CASSPGTVSTDTQYF.

At least ten counts were recorded for this clonotype. J is TRBJ2-1 and V is TRBV12-3 or TRBV12-4; D is uncertain. The CDR3 sequence is 11 residues long. Between the trimmed V and J ends, which lost 7 bases and 6 bases, there was a span of 7 bases. This CDR3 is CASMQINEQFF. CDR3 in DNA: TGTGCCAGCATGCAGATCAATGAGCAGTTCTTC.

This clonotype was seen a handful of times. V is TRBV20-1 and J is TRBJ1-6; weak D call: TRBD1 (6 bases). Germline V CDR1 and CDR2: DFQATT, SNEGSKA (reference sequence). Trimming pared 1 base from V and 4 bases from J, leaving 11 bases between. The CDR3 runs to 15 residues. The CDR3 DNA is TGCAGTGCTAGAGGGACAGCGAATTATAATTCACCCCTCCACTTT. Its protein product is CSARGTANYNSPLHF.

The chain combines TRBV18 with TRBJ2-6, with D perhaps TRBD2 (6 bases). Trimming shortened V by 2 bases and J by 0 bases, and 8 bases separated the two germline ends. The germline V gene has CDR1 KGHSH and CDR2 LQKENI. CDR3 length equals 16 residues. In DNA, the CDR3 is TGTGCCAGCTCACCATACGGGAGCTCTGGGGCCAACGTCCTGACTTTC. Its protein product is CASSPYGSSGANVLTF.

The CDR3 here is CASSYSGAWELFF. CDR3 DNA: TGTGCCAGCAGTTATTCTGGGGCCTGGGAGCTGTTTTTT. The chain recombines TRBV6-5 with TRBJ2-2; weak D call: TRBD1 (5 bases). V was trimmed by 3 bases and J by 9 bases, leaving 11 bases between them. Germline values: CDR1 MNHEY, CDR2 SVGAGI. There are 13 residues in the CDR3.

This clonotype was detected only a few times. The genes are TRBV7-3 and TRBJ2-1; D possibly uses TRBD1 or TRBD2 (5 bases each). CDR3 length equals 15 residues. CDR1 is SGHTA and CDR2 is FQGTGA in the germline V gene. Between the trimmed V and J ends, which lost 2 bases and 5 bases, there was a span of 13 bases. CDR3 sequence (DNA): TGTGCCAGCAGCTTACAGGGACGACCGCACAATGAGCAGTTCTTC. As protein: CASSLQGRPHNEQFF.

The chain couples TRBV7-2 to TRBJ2-7; weak D call: TRBD1 (5 bases). The CDR3 loop spans 15 amino acids. The germline CDR1 and CDR2 sequences are SGHTA and FQGNSA. V was shortened by 1 base and J by 6 bases, with 16 bases between the two germline ends. CDR3 in DNA: TGTGCCAGCAGCTTAGATAATGTTGGCAGGGCCGAGCAGTACTTC. Amino acids: CASSLDNVGRAEQYF.

This clonotype was found many times. The chain employs TRBV29-1 and TRBJ2-3; D is tentatively TRBD1 or TRBD2 (6 bases each). The germline CDR1 and CDR2 sequences are SQVTM and ANQGSEA. Trimming took 6 bases from V and 3 from J, leaving 16 bases between them. This CDR3 spans 14 amino acids. In nucleotides, the CDR3 is TGCAGCGTCGAAAGGGGGGTTGGGACAGATACGCAGTATTTT. Protein product: CSVERGVGTDTQYF.

This sequence joins TRBV20-1 and TRBJ2-7; D might be TRBD2 (6 bases). V dropped 3 bases and J dropped 0 bases, with 15 bases sitting between them. Per germline, CDR1 DFQATT and CDR2 SNEGSKA (reference sequence). The CDR3 has 15 amino acids. CDR3 residues: CSASRLSGPSYEQYF. CDR3 sequence (DNA): TGCAGTGCTAGCCGACTTAGCGGACCCTCCTACGAGCAGTACTTC.

This clonotype was seen a handful of times. The rearrangement links TRBV18 to TRBJ2-1, with D perhaps matching TRBD2 (5 bases). The CDR3 extends over 12 amino acids. Trimming pared 4 bases from V and 12 bases from J, leaving 13 bases between. CDR1 is KGHSH and CDR2 is LQKENI in the germline V gene. The CDR3 DNA reads as TGTGCCAGCTCACGCGCCGACCGGGGGCAGTTCTTC. It is translated as CASSRADRGQFF. Full variable domain (outside the CDR3, taken from reference TRBV18 and TRBJ2-1): NAGVMQNPRHLVRRRGQEARLRCSPMKGHSHVYWYRQLPEEGLKFMVYLQKENIIDESGMPKERFSAEFPKEGPSILRIQQVVRGDSAAYFCASSRADRGQFFGPGTRLTVL.

This clonotype was counted between two and nine times. The chain couples TRBV18 to TRBJ2-6; D unclear. Trimming left V 5 bases short and J 0 bases short, with 20 bases between. The germline CDR1 and CDR2 sequences are KGHSH and LQKENI. The CDR3 runs to 19 residues. CDR3 bases: TGTGCCAGCTCAAGCTTGGACGTCTTCCTAAGCTCTGGGGCCAACGTCCTGACTTTC. It is translated as CASSSLDVFLSSGANVLTF.

V gene TRBV20-1 combines with J gene TRBJ1-1; D perhaps matches TRBD1 (5 bases). V was cut by 3 bases and J by 2 bases, with 13 bases left in between. This CDR3 has 14 residues. Germline CDR1 reads DFQATT; CDR2 reads SNEGSKA (reference sequence). The CDR3 nucleotides read TGCAGTGCTAGGAGGGGCATGGGAAACACTGAAGCTTTCTTT. Encoded protein: CSARRGMGNTEAFF.

The chain couples TRBV11-3 to TRBJ2-5, with D tentatively TRBD1 (7 bases). CDR1 is SGHNT and CDR2 is YENEEA in the germline V gene. The CDR3 runs to 16 residues. With 5 bases removed from V and 2 bases from J, the gap between germline ends came to 18 bases. Written as DNA, the CDR3 is TGTGCCAGCAGCCAAGGGGGGTGGGGACAGCAAGAGACCCAGTACTTC. Protein product: CASSQGGWGQQETQYF.

The gene calls are TRBV7-8 and TRBJ2-2; D gene ambiguous. CDR3 length: 14 residues. V was pared by 4 bases and J by 4 bases, with 10 bases between. CDR1 and CDR2 from the germline V gene are SGHVS and FQNEAQ. The CDR3 region is CASSSQTTTGELFF. Here the CDR3 DNA reads TGTGCCAGCAGCTCTCAAACTACCACCGGGGAGCTGTTTTTT.

The chain employs TRBV12-3 or TRBV12-4 and TRBJ1-5; D is uncertain. The CDR3 runs to 15 residues. Trimming stripped 4 bases from V and 0 bases from J, with 10 bases between. This CDR3 is CASSSSQVSNQPQHF. The CDR3 nucleotides read TGTGCCAGCAGTTCGAGCCAGGTTAGCAATCAGCCCCAGCATTTT.

This clonotype was found a few times. This chain links TRBV10-3 with TRBJ2-7; 9 positions match TRBD1. The CDR3 sequence is 15 residues long. The germline V gene has CDR1 ENHRY and CDR2 SYGVKD. Germline trimming cut 3 bases from V and 2 bases from J; bases unmatched to any gene: 5. The CDR3 is CAISDLGQGTYEQYF. For the CDR3, the DNA is TGTGCCATCAGTGATTTGGGACAGGGAACCTACGAGCAGTACTTC.

The V gene is TRBV29-1, the J gene TRBJ2-1; 10 bases are a match to TRBD1. Germline V gene data show CDR1 as SQVTM and CDR2 as ANQGSEA. V lost 6 bases, J lost 8 bases, and 13 bases stayed unmatched. This CDR3 contains 15 residues. CDR3 in DNA: TGCAGCGTGGCGAAAGGGACAGGGGTTGTCGATGAGCAGTTCTTC. It encodes CSVAKGTGVVDEQFF.

This clonotype was detected ten times or more. The chain is built from TRBV20-1 and TRBJ1-4, with D possibly being TRBD1 (5 bases). Germline CDR1 is DFQATT and CDR2 is SNEGSKA (reference sequence). The CDR3 contains 13 residues. Between the trimmed V and J ends, which lost 6 bases and 5 bases, there was a span of 13 bases. DNA for the CDR3: TGCAGTGCCACGACAGCTACCAATGAAAAACTGTTTTTT. It translates to CSATTATNEKLFF.

This rearrangement joins TRBV20-1 to TRBJ1-5; D is uncertain. The germline gives CDR1 DFQATT, CDR2 SNEGSKA (reference sequence). V lost 6 bases to trimming and J lost 2 bases, with 14 bases between them. The CDR3 has 14 amino acids. The DNA of the CDR3 is TGCAGTGCATTGGATTTGATAGGCAATCAGCCCCAGCATTTT. Its translation: CSALDLIGNQPQHF.

At least ten counts were recorded for this clonotype. V and J are TRBV5-1 and TRBJ2-1, with TRBD2 as a possible D gene (5 bases). The CDR3 has 13 amino acids. Looked up from germline, CDR1 is SGHRS and CDR2 is YFSETQ. V was pared by 4 bases and J by 6 bases, with 11 bases between. The CDR3 region is CASSGGLINEQFF. The CDR3 region has the DNA TGCGCCAGCAGCGGCGGACTCATCAATGAGCAGTTCTTC.

This chain links TRBV5-6 with TRBJ2-7, with 9 bases identical to TRBD2. The CDR3 loop spans 14 amino acids. The germline gives CDR1 SGHDT, CDR2 YYEEEE. V shed 4 bases, J shed 4 bases, and the junction held 6 bases outside the gene matches. DNA for the CDR3: TGTGCCAGCAGCATAAGCGGGAGGTTGTACGAGCAGTACTTC. Amino acid sequence: CASSISGRLYEQYF.

Concerning this clonotype itself: Mismatch with germline at one junction end may stem from a read error. The chain couples TRBV7-2 to TRBJ2-2; TRBD2 agrees at 11 bases. CDR1 is SGHTA, CDR2 FQGNSA, per germline. The CDR3 spans 17 residues. The CDR3, as DNA: TGTGCCAGCAGCTTACTAGCGGGAGGAGGTGTTACCGGGGAGCTGCTTTTT. Translation gives CASSLLAGGGVTGELLF.

The V gene is TRBV6-5, the J gene TRBJ1-2, with 12 positions matching TRBD1. This CDR3 spans 17 amino acids. Losses at the gene ends were 5 bases for V and 5 bases for J; bases not matched to a gene: 12. Germline V gene data show CDR1 as MNHEY and CDR2 as SVGAGI. CDR3 residues: CASSNLGTGGGWYGYTF. CDR3 coding DNA: TGTGCCAGCAGTAACCTCGGGACAGGGGGCGGTTGGTATGGCTACACCTTC.